These 15 T cell receptor beta chains share one sample of origin, sequenced in a study of human versus mouse CDR3 diversity and MHC coevolution. Sequencing used immunoSEQ multiplex PCR; TCRdb keeps in-frame clones, though not all of them. In the table there are tens of thousands of clones, around 93% of which are singletons. Sequencing was performed on naive CD4+ T cells from blood. Subset in this sample: CD45RO-negative CD62L-positive naive CD4 T cells. Every receptor here comes from a person aged 25-75 years in good health.

The CDR3 nucleotides are TGCGCCAGCAGCTCGGGGACAGGGGAACTCTACGAGCAGTACTTC. Amino acids: CASSSGTGELYEQYF. This chain connects TRBV5-1 to TRBJ2-7; 10 nucleotides agree with TRBD1. The CDR3 spans 15 residues. Germline trimming cut 3 bases from V and 3 bases from J; bases unmatched to any gene: 6. Germline CDR1 reads SGHRS; CDR2 reads YFSETQ.

The rearrangement joins TRBV27 to TRBJ2-3, with 7 bases matching TRBD1. The V and J ends lost 5 bases and 0 bases, in that order; junction bases with no gene match: 5. The CDR3 loop spans 15 amino acids. CDR1 is MNHEY and CDR2 is SMNVEV in the germline V gene (reference sequence). Here the CDR3 DNA reads TGTGCCAGCAGTAAAACAGGGGCTAGCACAGATACGCAGTATTTT. Translating it yields CASSKTGASTDTQYF.

V is TRBV6-4 and J is TRBJ2-1, with 9 bases that match TRBD2. Trimming removed 2 bases from V and 7 bases from J; junction bases left unmatched: 12. The CDR3 runs 17 residues. Germline-derived CDR1 and CDR2 are MRHNA and SNTAGT. CDR3 sequence (DNA): TGTGCCAGCAGTGACAGCCCGGGCCTAGCGGGAAGGAATGAGCAGTTCTTC. It encodes CASSDSPGLAGRNEQFF.

This clone was found a few times. The chain combines TRBV19 with TRBJ1-4; weak D call: TRBD1 (6 bases). This CDR3 contains 13 residues. Germline V gene data show CDR1 as LNHDA and CDR2 as SQIVND (reference sequence). V shed 7 bases and J shed 5 bases, with 11 bases lying between them. In DNA form, the CDR3 reads TGTGCCAGTAAGGGGGTTAGAAATGAAAAACTGTTTTTT. Its translation is CASKGVRNEKLFF.

J is TRBJ2-3 and V is TRBV28, with D possibly TRBD2 on 5 matching bases. Looked up from germline, CDR1 is MDHEN and CDR2 is SYDVKM. The V end lost 2 bases, the J end lost 4 bases, and 13 bases lay between the germline ends. The CDR3 sequence is 15 residues long. CDR3: CASSLSSSGPDTQYF. In DNA, the CDR3 is TGTGCCAGCAGTTTAAGCAGCAGCGGACCAGATACGCAGTATTTT.

The chain combines TRBV28 with TRBJ2-7; D gene uncertain. The germline V gene has CDR1 MDHEN and CDR2 SYDVKM. The V end was cut by 6 bases, the J end by 7 bases, with 13 bases between. The CDR3 length is 12 residues. CDR3 protein: CASSPSYGEQYF. The CDR3 DNA reads as TGTGCCAGCAGCCCAAGCTACGGGGAGCAGTACTTC.

The chain carries TRBV6-5 and TRBJ1-2; TRBD1 is a possible D gene (6 bases). This CDR3 is built from 14 residues. The germline V gene encodes CDR1 MNHEY and CDR2 SVGAGI. V lost 0 bases to trimming and J lost 3 bases, with 8 bases between them. The CDR3 nucleotides read TGTGCCAGCAGTTACTCGTCAGGGGACTATGGCTACACCTTC. Encoded protein: CASSYSSGDYGYTF.

The chain employs TRBV7-3 and TRBJ2-1; D might be TRBD2 (6 bases). With 5 bases removed from V and 10 bases from J, the gap between germline ends came to 24 bases. CDR1 SGHTA and CDR2 FQGTGA come from the germline V gene. The CDR3 runs to 16 residues. DNA for the CDR3: TGTGCCAGCAGCGTCACGGCCGGGACTGAGGTCAAAGAGCAGTTCTTC. Protein sequence: CASSVTAGTEVKEQFF.

The chain uses TRBV7-2 and TRBJ1-5; 8 bases are a match to TRBD1. From germline, CDR1 is SGHTA and CDR2 FQGNSA. This CDR3 comprises 14 residues. V was pared by 5 bases and J by 2 bases, with 2 bases of the junction left unmatched. CDR3 DNA sequence: TGTGCCAGCAGCCCGGGACAGGGCAATCAGCCCCAGCATTTT. Translation: CASSPGQGNQPQHF.

The chain carries TRBV6-5 and TRBJ2-7; D is perhaps TRBD2 (6 bases). The CDR3 runs 13 residues. CDR1 is MNHEY, CDR2 SVGAGI, per germline. V was cut by 6 bases and J by 3 bases, with 12 bases left in between. The CDR3 is CASRGTANYEQYF. The CDR3 DNA follows: TGTGCCAGCAGGGGGACTGCAAACTACGAGCAGTACTTC.

The chain has TRBV7-2 and TRBJ1-1; no definite D call. Germline V gene data show CDR1 as SGHTA and CDR2 as FQGNSA. V was shortened by 5 bases and J by 1 base, with 14 bases between the two germline ends. The CDR3 extends over 15 amino acids. The CDR3 nucleotides read TGTGCCAGCAGCCTCCCCGGACTCACGAACACTGAAGCTTTCTTT. It codes for CASSLPGLTNTEAFF.

This clone was recorded only once. The chain combines TRBV28 with TRBJ2-7; D gene unclear. Germline V gives CDR1 MDHEN, CDR2 SYDVKM. The CDR3 covers 14 residues. V lost 8 bases, J lost 4 bases, and 18 bases lay in between. The CDR3 protein is CASAMGPGQYEQYF. CDR3 sequence (DNA): TGTGCCAGCGCCATGGGTCCAGGCCAATACGAGCAGTACTTC.

The V and J genes are TRBV7-3 and TRBJ2-2; TRBD2 agrees at 13 bases. The junction had 9 bases not matched to a gene; V was cut back by 3 bases and J by 5 bases. The germline V gene encodes CDR1 SGHTA and CDR2 FQGTGA. This CDR3 spans 18 amino acids. CDR3 region: CASSLGLAGWGATGELFF. CDR3 DNA sequence: TGTGCCAGCAGCTTGGGACTAGCGGGATGGGGGGCAACCGGGGAGCTGTTTTTT.

The chain carries TRBV9 and TRBJ2-1; a possible D gene is TRBD2 (6 bases). CDR3 length equals 14 residues. Trimming took 0 bases from V and 5 from J, leaving 9 bases between them. Germline CDR1 is SGDLS and CDR2 is YYNGEE. The DNA of the CDR3 is TGTGCCAGCAGCGTAGCAGGAGGGAACAATGAGCAGTTCTTC. It translates to CASSVAGGNNEQFF.

The CDR3 region is CASSILPGQGTYNEQFF. In DNA, the CDR3 is TGTGCCAGCAGTATACTCCCTGGACAGGGCACCTACAATGAGCAGTTCTTC. The gene calls are TRBV27 and TRBJ2-1, with TRBD1 matching 8 bases. The V and J ends lost 5 bases and 2 bases, in that order; junction bases with no gene match: 11. Germline V gene lookup returns CDR1 MNHEY and CDR2 SMNVEV (reference sequence). CDR3 size: 17 residues.